Described below is a single TCR beta chain sequence and its context. Its antigen is currently unknown. Only in-frame clones appear in the TCRdb table, and some are missing; sequencing was by immunoSEQ multiplex PCR. The sample lists 70,000 to 95,000 clones; around 78% were seen once. This entry comes from a study of T cell clones after liver transplantation. Across the whole study: As an antigen-independent comparator, third-party-reactive TCRbeta sequences came from pre-transplant mixed lymphocyte reactions. Patients counted as tolerant after at least one year off all immunosuppression, enzymes not exceeding twice normal.

General study points: A larger donor-reactive than third-party decline suggested partial antigen-specific deletion. In a couple of subjects, few donor cells limited the measurable donor-reactive repertoire.

Sequencing used CD4+ T cells from blood, obtained at the 22-month timepoint. The sequence was collected from a human patient who received a liver transplant. Part of the T cell pool may stem from the graft donor.

The CDR3 nucleotides read TGTGCCAGCGGGCTAGCGGGATACAATGAGCAGTTCTTC. It translates to CASGLAGYNEQFF. The genes are TRBV7-8 and TRBJ2-1; 9 nucleotides match TRBD2. The CDR3 is 13 amino acids. Germline trimming cut 8 bases from V and 4 bases from J; bases unmatched to any gene: 3. Germline V lookup: CDR1 SGHVS, CDR2 FQNEAQ.